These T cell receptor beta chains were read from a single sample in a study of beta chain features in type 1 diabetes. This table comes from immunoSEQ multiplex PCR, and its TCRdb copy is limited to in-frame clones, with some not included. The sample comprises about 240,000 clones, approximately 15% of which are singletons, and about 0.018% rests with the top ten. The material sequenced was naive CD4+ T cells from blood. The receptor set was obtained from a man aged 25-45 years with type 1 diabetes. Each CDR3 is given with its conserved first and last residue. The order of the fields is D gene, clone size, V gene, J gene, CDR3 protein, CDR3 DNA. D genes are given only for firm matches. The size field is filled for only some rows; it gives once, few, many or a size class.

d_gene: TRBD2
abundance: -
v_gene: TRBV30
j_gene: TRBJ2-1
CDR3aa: CAWNKRGGNEQFF
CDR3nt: TGTGCCTGGAACAAGCGGGGGGGCAATGAGCAGTTCTTC

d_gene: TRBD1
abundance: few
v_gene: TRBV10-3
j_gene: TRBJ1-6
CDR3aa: CAIRGATGSSNSPLHF
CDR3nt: TGTGCCATCAGGGGAGCGACAGGGAGTTCTAATTCACCCCTCCACTTT

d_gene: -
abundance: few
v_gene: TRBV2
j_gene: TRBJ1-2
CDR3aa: CASSERGMSYGYTF
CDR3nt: TGTGCCAGCAGTGAACGAGGGATGAGCTATGGCTACACCTTC

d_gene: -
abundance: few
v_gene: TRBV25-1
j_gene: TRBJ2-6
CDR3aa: CASSALGANVLTF
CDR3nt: TGTGCCAGCAGTGCTCTAGGGGCCAACGTCCTGACTTTC

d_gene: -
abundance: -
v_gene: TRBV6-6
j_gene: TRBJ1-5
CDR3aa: CASISRFSNQPQHF
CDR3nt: TGTGCCAGCATTTCACGGTTTAGCAATCAGCCCCAGCATTTT

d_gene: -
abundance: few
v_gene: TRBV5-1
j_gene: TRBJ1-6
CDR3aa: CASHQNPGTPNSPLHF
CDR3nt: TGCGCCAGCCATCAAAACCCAGGGACACCTAATTCACCCCTCCACTTT

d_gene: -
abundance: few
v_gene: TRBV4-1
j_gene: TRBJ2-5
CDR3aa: CASSQGGVHGTQYF
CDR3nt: TGCGCCAGCAGCCAAGGGGGGGTTCATGGGACCCAGTACTTC

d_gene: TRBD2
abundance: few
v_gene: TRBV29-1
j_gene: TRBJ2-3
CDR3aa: CSVEDLRAGGDTQYF
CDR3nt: TGCAGCGTTGAAGATCTTCGGGCGGGGGGGGATACGCAGTATTTT

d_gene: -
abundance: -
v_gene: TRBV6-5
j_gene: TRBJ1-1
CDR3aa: CASSQLLPMNTEAFF
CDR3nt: TGTGCCAGCAGTCAACTCCTCCCGATGAACACTGAAGCTTTCTTT

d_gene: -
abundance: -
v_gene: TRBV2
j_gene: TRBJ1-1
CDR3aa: CASSERLEAFF
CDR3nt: TGTGCCAGCAGTGAACGGTTGGAAGCTTTCTTT

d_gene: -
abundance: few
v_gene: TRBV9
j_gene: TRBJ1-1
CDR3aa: CASSVGGRATEAFF
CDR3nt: TGTGCCAGCAGCGTAGGGGGCAGGGCCACTGAAGCTTTCTTT

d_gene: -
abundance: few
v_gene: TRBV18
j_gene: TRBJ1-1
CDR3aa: CASSRTQGEAFF
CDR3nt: TGTGCCAGCTCAAGGACACAAGGGGAAGCTTTCTTT

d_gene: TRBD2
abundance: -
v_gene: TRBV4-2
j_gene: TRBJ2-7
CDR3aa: CASSQERTSGNNRLYF
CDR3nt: TGTGCCAGCAGCCAAGAAAGGACTAGCGGCAATAACCGACTGTACTTC

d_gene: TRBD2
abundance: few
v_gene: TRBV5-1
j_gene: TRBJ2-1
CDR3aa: CASSSIAGTYNEQFF
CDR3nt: TGCGCCAGCAGCTCGATAGCGGGGACTTACAATGAGCAGTTCTTC

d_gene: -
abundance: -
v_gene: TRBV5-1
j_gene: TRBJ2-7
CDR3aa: CASSPGIYMSYEQYF
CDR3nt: TGCGCCAGCAGCCCGGGGATCTATATGAGCTACGAGCAGTACTTC

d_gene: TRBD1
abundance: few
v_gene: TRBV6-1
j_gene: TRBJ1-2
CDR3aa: CASSEATGGGYGYTF
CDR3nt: TGTGCCAGCAGTGAAGCTACAGGGGGCGGCTATGGCTACACCTTC

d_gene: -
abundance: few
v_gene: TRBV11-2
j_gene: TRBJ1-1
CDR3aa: CASSGLLNTEAFF
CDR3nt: TGTGCCAGCAGCGGACTGTTGAACACTGAAGCTTTCTTT

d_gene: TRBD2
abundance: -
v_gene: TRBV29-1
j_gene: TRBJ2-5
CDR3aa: CSVEAREAETQYF
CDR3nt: TGCAGCGTTGAAGCCCGGGAGGCAGAGACCCAGTACTTC

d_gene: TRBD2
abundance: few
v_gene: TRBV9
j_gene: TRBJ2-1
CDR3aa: CASSRTSGGRYHEQFF
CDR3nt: TGTGCCAGCAGTCGGACTAGCGGGGGGAGATACCATGAGCAGTTCTTC

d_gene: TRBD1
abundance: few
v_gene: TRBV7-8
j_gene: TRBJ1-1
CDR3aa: CASSEQGAIRTEAFF
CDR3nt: TGTGCCAGCAGCGAACAGGGGGCGATTCGGACTGAAGCTTTCTTT

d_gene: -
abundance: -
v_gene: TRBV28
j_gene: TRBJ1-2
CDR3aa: CASSAGPLGYTF
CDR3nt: TGTGCCAGCAGTGCAGGGCCCCTGGGCTACACCTTC

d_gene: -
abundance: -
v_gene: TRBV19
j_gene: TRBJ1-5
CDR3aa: CASSPDRRNQPQHF
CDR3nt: TGTGCCAGTAGTCCTGACAGGAGAAATCAGCCCCAGCATTTT

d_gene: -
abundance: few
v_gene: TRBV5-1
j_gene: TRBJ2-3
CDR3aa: CASSLSPRSTDTQYF
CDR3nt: TGCGCCAGCAGCTTGAGCCCGCGGAGCACAGATACGCAGTATTTT

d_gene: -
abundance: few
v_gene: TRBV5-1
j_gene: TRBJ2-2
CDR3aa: CASSFGGRNTGELFF
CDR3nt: TGCGCCAGCAGCTTCGGGGGGCGCAACACCGGGGAGCTGTTTTTT

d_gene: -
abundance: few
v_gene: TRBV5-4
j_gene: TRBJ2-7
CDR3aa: CASSLQGSSYEQYF
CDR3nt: TGTGCCAGCAGCTTACAGGGCAGCTCCTACGAGCAGTACTTC

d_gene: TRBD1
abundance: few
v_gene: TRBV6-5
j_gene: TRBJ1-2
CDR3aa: CASSVDRGEGYGYTF
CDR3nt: TGTGCCAGCAGTGTAGACAGGGGGGAAGGCTATGGCTACACCTTC

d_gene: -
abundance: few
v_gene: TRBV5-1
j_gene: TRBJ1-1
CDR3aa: CASSFLGSSEAFF
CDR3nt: TGCGCCAGCAGCTTTTTAGGGAGTAGTGAAGCTTTCTTT

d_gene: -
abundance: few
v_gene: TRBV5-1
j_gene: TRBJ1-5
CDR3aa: CASSLAGYSNQPQHF
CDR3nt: TGCGCCAGCAGCTTGGCCGGGTATAGCAATCAGCCCCAGCATTTT

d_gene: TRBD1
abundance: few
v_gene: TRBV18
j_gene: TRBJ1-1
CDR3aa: CASSPRQGDTEAFF
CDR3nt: TGTGCCAGCTCACCCAGACAGGGGGACACTGAAGCTTTCTTT

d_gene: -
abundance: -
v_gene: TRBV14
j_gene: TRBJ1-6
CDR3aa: CASSQDPGRKNSPLHF
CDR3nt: TGTGCCAGCAGCCAAGATCCGGGAAGGAAAAATTCACCCCTCCACTTT

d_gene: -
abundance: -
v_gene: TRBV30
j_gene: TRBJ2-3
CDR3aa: CAWTRGADTQYF
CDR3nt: TGTGCCTGGACCAGGGGTGCAGATACGCAGTATTTT

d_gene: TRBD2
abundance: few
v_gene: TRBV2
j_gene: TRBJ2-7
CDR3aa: CASSDRPGLAGAGPYF
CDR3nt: TGTGCCAGCAGTGACCGCCCGGGACTAGCGGGAGCTGGTCCGTACTTC

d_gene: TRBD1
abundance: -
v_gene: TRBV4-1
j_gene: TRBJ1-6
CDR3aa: CASSPAEGQTNSPLHF
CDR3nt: TGCGCCAGCAGCCCCGCCGAGGGACAGACTAATTCACCCCTCCACTTT

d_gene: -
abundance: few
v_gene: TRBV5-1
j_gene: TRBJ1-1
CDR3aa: CASSFRDTLNTEAFF
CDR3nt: TGCGCCAGCAGCTTCCGGGACACCTTGAACACTGAAGCTTTCTTT

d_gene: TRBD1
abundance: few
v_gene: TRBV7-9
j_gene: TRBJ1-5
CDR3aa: CASSEGDRTQHF
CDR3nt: TGTGCCAGCAGTGAGGGGGACAGGACCCAGCATTTT

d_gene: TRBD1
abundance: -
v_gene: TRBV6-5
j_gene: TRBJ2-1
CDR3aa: CASSVRQGSYNEQFF
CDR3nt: TGTGCCAGCAGTGTGCGACAGGGAAGCTACAATGAGCAGTTCTTC

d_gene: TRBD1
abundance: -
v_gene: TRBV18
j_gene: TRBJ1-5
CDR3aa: CASSKDRVHSNQPQHF
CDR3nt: TGTGCCAGCTCGAAGGACAGGGTCCATAGCAATCAGCCCCAGCATTTT

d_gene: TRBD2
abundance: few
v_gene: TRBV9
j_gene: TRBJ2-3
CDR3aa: CASSVGGSGSENTQYF
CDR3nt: TGTGCCAGCAGCGTAGGAGGTAGCGGGAGTGAAAATACGCAGTATTTT

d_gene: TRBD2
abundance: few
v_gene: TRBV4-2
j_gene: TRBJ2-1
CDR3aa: CASSLRPTSGGEVEQFF
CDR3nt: TGTGCCAGCAGCCTCAGACCCACTAGCGGGGGAGAAGTTGAGCAGTTCTTC

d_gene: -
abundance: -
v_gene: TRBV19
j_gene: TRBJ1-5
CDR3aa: CASSITGSGNQPQHF
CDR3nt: TGTGCCAGTAGTATTACAGGTTCTGGCAATCAGCCCCAGCATTTT

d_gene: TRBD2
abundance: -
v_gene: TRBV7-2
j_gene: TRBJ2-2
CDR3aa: CASSSQLAGVTGELFF
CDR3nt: TGTGCCAGCAGCTCACAACTAGCGGGGGTCACCGGGGAGCTGTTTTTT

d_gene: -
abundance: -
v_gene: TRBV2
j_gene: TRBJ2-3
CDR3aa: CASSLSGLGTDTQYF
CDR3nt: TGTGCCAGCAGCCTCTCGGGACTGGGCACAGATACGCAGTATTTT

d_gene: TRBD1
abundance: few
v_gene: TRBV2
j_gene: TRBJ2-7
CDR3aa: CASSAQGVSYEQYF
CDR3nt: TGTGCCAGCAGTGCTCAGGGGGTTTCCTACGAGCAGTACTTC

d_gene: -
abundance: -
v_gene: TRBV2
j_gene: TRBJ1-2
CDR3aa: CASSEGPYGYTF
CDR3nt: TGTGCCAGCAGTGAGGGCCCCTATGGCTACACCTTC

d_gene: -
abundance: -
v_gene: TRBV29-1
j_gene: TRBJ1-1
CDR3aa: CSVVRGPPEAFF
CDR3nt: TGCAGCGTTGTGAGAGGGCCCCCTGAAGCTTTCTTT

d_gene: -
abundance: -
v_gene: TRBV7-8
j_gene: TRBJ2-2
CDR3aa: CASSLAKRAAGELFF
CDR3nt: TGTGCCAGCAGCTTAGCGAAGCGGGCGGCCGGGGAGCTGTTTTTT

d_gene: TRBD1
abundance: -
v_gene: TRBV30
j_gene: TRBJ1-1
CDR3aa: CAWSAGQPNTEAFF
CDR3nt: TGTGCCTGGAGTGCGGGACAGCCCAACACTGAAGCTTTCTTT

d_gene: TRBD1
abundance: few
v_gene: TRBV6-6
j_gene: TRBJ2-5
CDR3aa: CASSFRDREQETQYF
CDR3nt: TGTGCCAGCAGTTTTCGGGACAGGGAACAAGAGACCCAGTACTTC

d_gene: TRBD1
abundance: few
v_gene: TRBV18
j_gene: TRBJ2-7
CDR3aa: CASSPMGQGNGYEQYF
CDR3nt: TGTGCCAGCTCACCGATGGGACAGGGTAACGGGTACGAGCAGTACTTC

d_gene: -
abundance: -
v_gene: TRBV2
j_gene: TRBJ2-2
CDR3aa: CASSGEAVDTGELFF
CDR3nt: TGTGCCAGCAGCGGGGAGGCAGTAGACACCGGGGAGCTGTTTTTT

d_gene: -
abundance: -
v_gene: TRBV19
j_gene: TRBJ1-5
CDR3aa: CATSKGGARDNQPQHF
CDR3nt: TGTGCCACCTCAAAAGGAGGGGCCCGAGACAATCAGCCCCAGCATTTT

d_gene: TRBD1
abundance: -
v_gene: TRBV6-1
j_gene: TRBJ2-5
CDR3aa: CASSEAVPGQGMKTQYF
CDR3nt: TGTGCCAGCAGTGAAGCGGTCCCGGGACAGGGTATGAAGACCCAGTACTTC

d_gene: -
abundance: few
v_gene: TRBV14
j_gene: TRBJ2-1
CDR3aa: CASSLNMDRSDEQFF
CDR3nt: TGTGCCAGCAGCCTAAATATGGACAGAAGCGATGAGCAGTTCTTC

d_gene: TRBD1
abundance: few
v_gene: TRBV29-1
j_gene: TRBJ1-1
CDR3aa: CSVNGPGQGNTEAFF
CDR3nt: TGCAGCGTCAATGGCCCGGGACAGGGGAACACTGAAGCTTTCTTT

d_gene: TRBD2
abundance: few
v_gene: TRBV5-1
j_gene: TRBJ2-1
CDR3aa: CASSHIREGWVGQFF
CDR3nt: TGCGCCAGCAGCCACATAAGGGAGGGGTGGGTCGGGCAGTTCTTC

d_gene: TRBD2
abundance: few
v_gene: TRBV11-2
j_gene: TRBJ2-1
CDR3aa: CASSSRPGLAPREQFF
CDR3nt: TGTGCCAGCAGCTCTAGACCGGGACTAGCGCCCCGGGAGCAGTTCTTC

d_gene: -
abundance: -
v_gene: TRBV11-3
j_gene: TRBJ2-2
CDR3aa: CASSLDPASSLRELFF
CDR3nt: TGTGCCAGCAGCTTAGATCCGGCTAGTTCCCTTCGGGAGCTGTTTTTT

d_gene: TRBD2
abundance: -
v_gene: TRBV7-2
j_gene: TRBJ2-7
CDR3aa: CASSLTSGVYEQYF
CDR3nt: TGTGCCAGCAGCTTAACTAGCGGGGTCTACGAGCAGTACTTC

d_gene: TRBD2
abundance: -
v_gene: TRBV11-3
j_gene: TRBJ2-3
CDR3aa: CASSSQTLAGESTDTQYF
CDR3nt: TGTGCCAGCAGCTCCCAGACCCTAGCGGGAGAGAGCACAGATACGCAGTATTTT